The 5 T cell receptor beta chains in this list originate from one sample, sequenced in a study of human T cells and chemical hapten exposure (dated by TCRdb to the early 2020s). The time point label here, explained by the study, means: pre-sensitization, week 0. This specimen's treatment or condition label, per the study, means: therapeutic diphenylcyclopropenone sensitization with weekly scalp DPC. Library creation used RACE. TCRdb names NextSeq 500 as the instrument used. TCRdb trimmed public reads at Q25 via fastp, called clones via MiXCR and kept in-frame beta chains. Each record represents a unique CDR3 protein, reported with the most common genes and DNA among its rows. The sample table records approximately 41,000 distinct CDR3 sequences; 7.5% to 8% of these occur just once. The ten largest clones represent around 1.4% of the sample. This specimen was whole blood, taken in connection with sensitization to the hapten diphenylcyclopropenone (DPC). These receptors were taken from a woman in her forties or fifties with alopecia areata. Some clones in this sample may be carry-over from other donors' samples.

This clonotype showed up many times. The chain links TRBV20-1 to TRBJ2-1, with 13 bases fitting TRBD2. The V segment lost 2 bases and the J segment 1 base; nucleotides outside the gene matches: 14. This CDR3 has 20 residues. CDR1 DFQATT and CDR2 SNEGSKA come from the germline V gene (reference sequence). CDR3 nucleotide sequence: TGCAGTGCTAGATTCGAGGGACTAGCGGGATGGGCCTTATCCTACAATGAGCAGTTCTTC. Translated: CSARFEGLAGWALSYNEQFF.

This chain connects TRBV11-2 to TRBJ1-1; 7 positions match TRBD1. The CDR3 covers 15 residues. CDR1 SGHAT and CDR2 FQNNGV come from the germline V gene. The J segment lost 5 bases and the V segment lost 5 bases, leaving 11 bases of the junction unmatched. CDR3 coding DNA: TGTGCCAGCAGCAGAAACAGGGGTCGGGTAACTGAAGCTTTCTTT. Protein sequence: CASSRNRGRVTEAFF.

This clonotype has a count of ten or more. This sequence joins TRBV5-5 and TRBJ2-7; D is undetermined. CDR1 and CDR2 from the germline V gene are SGHKS and YYEKEE (reference sequence). The CDR3 loop spans 14 amino acids. V gave up 4 bases and J gave up 2 bases, with 13 bases separating them. The CDR3 spells CASSETRVPYEQYF. The CDR3 DNA follows: TGTGCCAGCAGCGAGACGAGAGTACCCTACGAGCAGTACTTC.

This chain joins TRBV6-2 or TRBV6-3 and TRBJ1-1; D is possibly TRBD1 (5 bases). CDR1 and CDR2 from the germline V gene are MNHEY and SVGEGT. The CDR3 is 16 amino acids. V was clipped by 2 bases and J by 5 bases, with 18 bases between them. CDR3 region: CASSYPGGVRSTEAFF. In DNA form, the CDR3 reads TGTGCCAGCAGTTACCCCGGGGGGGTAAGGAGTACTGAAGCTTTCTTT.

This clonotype has only a few counts. The chain is built from TRBV19 and TRBJ2-3; tentative D call: TRBD2 (6 bases). Germline V gene lookup returns CDR1 LNHDA and CDR2 SQIVND (reference sequence). Trimming pared 10 bases from V and 1 base from J, leaving 18 bases between. The CDR3 has 15 amino acids. CDR3 nucleotides: TGTGCCACCCTCCCTGGGGAGGTTGGCACAGATACGCAGTATTTT. Translated: CATLPGEVGTDTQYF.